Detailed here is one T cell receptor (beta chain). What it binds is unknown. The data belong to a study of a mutant IDH1 vaccine in newly diagnosed glioma. Indicated time point: week 23, last vaccination. In every dose of vaccine, 300 ug of mutant IDH1 20-mer peptide was given alongside topical imiquimod. Produced via immunoSEQ multiplex PCR; TCRdb's table is partial and in-frame only. The table records approximately 60,000 clones, roughly 81% of them present only once. The CDR3 covers 12 residues. The germline V gene encodes CDR1 SGHAT and CDR2 FQNNGV. With 2 bases removed from V and 3 bases from J, the gap between germline ends came to 2 bases.

The specimen was PBMCs, collected from a glioma patient whose treatment included an IDH1 peptide vaccine. This chain joins TRBV11-2 and TRBJ2-4; D unclear. This TCR was recovered from a man aged 25 to 40 with glioma. The CDR3 here is CASSLSKNIQYF. DNA of the CDR3: TGTGCCAGCAGCTTAAGCAAAAACATTCAGTACTTC.